This T cell receptor (beta chain) was sequenced for a study of T cell changes during pregnancy in multiple sclerosis (dated by TCRdb to the late 2010s). The study in broad terms: In women with multiple sclerosis, the researchers looked at how the T cell repertoire shifted as pregnancy progressed.

CDR1 and CDR2 are drawn from the germline V gene: ENHRY, SYGVKD. V is cut back by 1 base and J by 2 bases, with 7 bases in the junction unmatched. Counted from cysteine to phenylalanine, this CDR3 has 17 amino acids. Here the CDR3 DNA is all that survives: 51 bases in frame from base 1. The protocol used for the library was the immunoSEQ multiplex PCR assay. Entries here come from immuneACCESS through TCRdb and include only in-frame sequences with V and J called. Some clones fail to appear in such tables; in the studies checked, an unresolved V gene covers under half of the shortfall, and the cause of the remainder is unknown. This sample comprises more than 35,000 clones, approximately 89% of them detected only once. Around 0.76% of the sample rests with the top ten. As for this clone: Which antigen it targets is not known. There are no base qualities to consult, and no much larger clone falls within one base.

The sequence derives from a female donor in good health, enrolled as a control in a pregnancy study. The sample consisted of CD4+ T cells from peripheral blood mononuclear cells, taken after pregnancy. The sequence joins TRBV10-3 to TRBJ2-2; TRBD1 fits 7 bases in the junction. The base sequence is TGTGCCATCAGTGAGTATGGACAGGCCTTAAACACCGGGGAGCTGTTTTTT. Translated, this gives CAISEYGQALNTGELFF.